This TCR beta chain was sequenced for a study of blood T cell repertoires in COVID-19. Study-level background: The origin of the acute and convalescent COVID-19 samples was the United States, Italy and Spain. PBMCs, B-cell-depleted T cells, or T cells provided the cDNA or gDNA that made up the material.

The CDR3 extends over 15 amino acids. Trimming left V 0 bases short and J 4 bases short, with 12 bases between. CDR1 and CDR2 from the germline V gene are SGHRS and YFSETQ. Per the study methods: The authors estimated nucleated cell counts from reference gene primer amplification. TCRdb's copy holds only in-frame clones and misses some; the assay was immunoSEQ multiplex PCR. D and trimming were read from the DNA, whereas the V and J calls and clone size are those reported in that table. There are approximately 250,000 clones in the sample; 80% to 90% occur only once, and roughly 1.9% lies in the top ten.

The material sequenced was peripheral blood. The clonotype comes from a man aged 25 to 40 with active or convalescent COVID-19. This chain connects TRBV5-1 to TRBJ2-3; possible D gene TRBD2, 6 bases. The CDR3: CASSLGRAGPDTQYF. CDR3 in DNA: TGCGCCAGCAGCTTGGGGCGGGCGGGACCAGATACGCAGTATTTT.